This is a list of T cell receptor beta chains from one sample in a study of cytomegalovirus exposure and HLA in healthy donors. The protocol was immunoSEQ multiplex PCR, while the TCRdb copy is restricted to in-frame clones and leaves out a portion. The repertoire has more than 50,000 clones, 65% to 80% of them found once; the top ten carry around a third. The sequenced material came from PBMCs. The receptor source for this set is a man aged 35-49 years in good health and CMV-seropositive. CDR3s include the opening cysteine and the closing phenylalanine or tryptophan. D genes are given only for firm matches. Part of the rows lack a size; the others show once, few, many or a class for expanded clones.

- TRBJ1-1 TRBV7-2 - CASSLQTGRDTEAFF TGTGCCAGCAGCTTACAGACGGGCAGGGACACTGAAGCTTTCTTT
- TRBJ1-1 TRBV5-6 TRBD1 CASSFSTGVGTEAFF TGTGCCAGCAGCTTCTCGACAGGGGTTGGCACTGAAGCTTTCTTT
once TRBJ2-3 TRBV6-7 TRBD2 CASSYSLAGSTDTQYF TGTGCCAGCAGTTACTCGCTAGCGGGAAGCACAGATACGCAGTATTTT
- TRBJ2-5 TRBV29-1 - CSVLQGQETQYF TGCAGCGTCTTACAGGGCCAAGAGACCCAGTACTTC
- TRBJ1-5 TRBV5-5 - CASSLAGVNQPQHF TGTGCCAGCAGCTTGGCAGGCGTCAATCAGCCCCAGCATTTT
- TRBJ1-1 TRBV5-1 - CASSFSRTRTEAFF TGCGCCAGCAGCTTTAGTAGAACGCGCACTGAAGCTTTCTTT
- TRBJ2-5 TRBV5-6 TRBD1 CASSQTGTGGEETQYF TGTGCCAGCAGCCAGACCGGGACAGGGGGCGAAGAGACCCAGTACTTC
- TRBJ1-2 TRBV7-2 TRBD1 CASRSGTGPTYGYTF TGTGCCAGCAGGAGCGGGACAGGCCCCACCTATGGCTACACCTTC
- TRBJ2-5 TRBV9 - CASSVGPSLETQYF TGTGCCAGCAGCGTAGGTCCTAGCTTGGAGACCCAGTACTTC
- TRBJ1-2 TRBV5-1 - CASSLGTVDYGYTF TGCGCCAGCAGCTTGGGGACAGTAGACTATGGCTACACCTTC
- TRBJ2-7 TRBV6-1 TRBD1 CASRGQTSSSYEQYF TGTGCCAGCAGGGGACAGACATCGAGCTCCTACGAGCAGTACTTC
- TRBJ1-1 TRBV5-4 TRBD1 CASSLTGGIKGTEAFF TGTGCCAGCAGCTTAACAGGGGGCATTAAGGGCACTGAAGCTTTCTTT
- TRBJ1-1 TRBV7-8 - CASSLAGRDTEAFF TGTGCCAGCAGCTTAGCGGGCAGGGACACTGAAGCTTTCTTT
- TRBJ2-3 TRBV27 TRBD1 CASSLGQGAPRTDTQYF TGTGCCAGCAGTTTGGGACAGGGGGCACCCCGCACAGATACGCAGTATTTT
- TRBJ2-7 TRBV10-2 TRBD2 CASSGTSVSSEQYF TGCGCCAGCAGCGGGACTAGCGTGTCTTCCGAGCAGTACTTC
few TRBJ2-7 TRBV6-6 TRBD2 CASSPSGGRRYEQYF TGTGCCAGCAGTCCCAGCGGGGGGAGACGCTACGAGCAGTACTTC
- TRBJ2-7 TRBV7-3 TRBD2 CASSATSGYEQYF TGTGCCAGCAGCGCGACTAGCGGATACGAGCAGTACTTC
many TRBJ2-1 TRBV19 - CASSISQNNEQFF TGTGCCAGTAGTATATCCCAAAACAATGAGCAGTTCTTC
- TRBJ1-1 TRBV6-7 - CASSKGQGMNTEAFF TGTGCCAGCAGTAAGGGACAAGGGATGAACACTGAAGCTTTCTTT
- TRBJ1-4 TRBV7-9 - CASSLELQDNEKLFF TGTGCCAGCAGCTTAGAGTTACAGGACAATGAAAAACTGTTTTTT
- TRBJ2-7 TRBV11-1 - CASSPGGRARGIYEQYF TGTGCCAGCAGCCCTGGGGGTCGTGCACGGGGGATCTACGAGCAGTACTTC
few TRBJ1-1 TRBV28 - CASSYFRAFF TGTGCCAGCAGTTATTTCAGGGCTTTCTTT
- TRBJ2-7 TRBV4-1 - CASSSKTEPYEQYF TGCGCCAGCAGCTCTAAGACAGAGCCCTACGAGCAGTACTTC
- TRBJ1-3 TRBV18 TRBD1 CASSPPTGGGNTIYF TGTGCCAGCTCACCACCAACAGGGGGTGGAAACACCATATATTTT
- TRBJ1-5 TRBV5-1 TRBD1 CASSPGQGLNQPQHF TGCGCCAGCAGCCCGGGACAGGGCCTTAATCAGCCCCAGCATTTT
few TRBJ2-7 TRBV5-1 TRBD2 CASTSEGRDEQYF TGCGCCAGCACCTCGGAGGGGAGGGACGAGCAGTACTTC
- TRBJ1-1 TRBV20-1 - CSARDYPRAFF TGCAGTGCTAGAGATTACCCCCGGGCTTTCTTT
- TRBJ1-1 TRBV19 - CASNFAGDTEAFF TGTGCCAGTAATTTTGCAGGGGACACTGAAGCTTTCTTT
- TRBJ1-4 TRBV5-6 TRBD1 CASSLGQGHEKLFF TGTGCCAGCAGCTTGGGACAGGGGCATGAAAAACTGTTTTTT